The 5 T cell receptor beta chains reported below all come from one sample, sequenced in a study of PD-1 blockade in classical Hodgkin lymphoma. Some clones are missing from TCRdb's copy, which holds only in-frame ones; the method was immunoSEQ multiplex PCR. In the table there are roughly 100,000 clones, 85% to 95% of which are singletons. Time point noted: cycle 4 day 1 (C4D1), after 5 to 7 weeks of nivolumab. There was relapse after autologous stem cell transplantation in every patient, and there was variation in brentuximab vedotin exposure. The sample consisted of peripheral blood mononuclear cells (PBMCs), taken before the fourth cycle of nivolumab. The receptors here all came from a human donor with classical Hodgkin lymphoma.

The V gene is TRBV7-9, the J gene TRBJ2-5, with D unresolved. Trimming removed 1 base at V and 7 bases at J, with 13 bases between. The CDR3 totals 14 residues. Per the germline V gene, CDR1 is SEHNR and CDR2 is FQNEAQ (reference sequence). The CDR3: CASSLGSLYGTQYF. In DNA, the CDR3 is TGTGCCAGCAGCTTAGGGTCGCTGTACGGGACCCAGTACTTC.

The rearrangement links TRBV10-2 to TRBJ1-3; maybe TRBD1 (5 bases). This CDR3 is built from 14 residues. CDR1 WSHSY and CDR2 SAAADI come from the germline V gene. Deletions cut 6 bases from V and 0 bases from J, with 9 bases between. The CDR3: CASSEGFSGNTIYF. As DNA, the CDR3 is TGCGCCAGCAGCGAGGGGTTCTCTGGAAACACCATATATTTT.

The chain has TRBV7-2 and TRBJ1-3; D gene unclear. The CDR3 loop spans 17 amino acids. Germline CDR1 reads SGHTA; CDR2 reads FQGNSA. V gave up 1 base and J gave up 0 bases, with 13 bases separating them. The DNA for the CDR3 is TGTGCCAGCAGCTTAGGCAACAGCGTGTACTCTGGAAACACCATATATTTT. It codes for CASSLGNSVYSGNTIYF.

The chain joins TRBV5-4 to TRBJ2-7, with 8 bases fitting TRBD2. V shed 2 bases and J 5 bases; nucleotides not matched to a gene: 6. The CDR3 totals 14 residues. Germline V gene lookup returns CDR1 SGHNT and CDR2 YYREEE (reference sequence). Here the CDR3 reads CASSLGGTRHEQYF. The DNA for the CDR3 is TGTGCCAGCAGCTTAGGCGGGACTAGACACGAGCAGTACTTC.

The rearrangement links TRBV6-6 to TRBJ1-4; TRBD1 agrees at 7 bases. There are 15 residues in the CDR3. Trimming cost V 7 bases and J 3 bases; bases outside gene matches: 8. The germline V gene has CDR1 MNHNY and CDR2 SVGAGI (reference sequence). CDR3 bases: TGTGCCAGCACTCAAGGACAGGTGGCTAATGAAAAACTGTTTTTT. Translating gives CASTQGQVANEKLFF.